The 19 T cell receptor beta chains below come from one sample, sequenced in a study of T cells in Graves' hyperthyroidism and ophthalmopathy. Authors of the study amplified TCR beta CDR3 regions from RNA transcripts. The HTBI set primed first-round TCR CDR3 RT-PCR. TCRdb called the multiplex PCR reads again in MiXCR, with one record for every CDR3 protein. The table records 500,000 to 600,000 distinct CDR3 sequences, 35% to 55% of them present only once. The material sequenced was peripheral blood or thyroid tissue (not recorded which). The origin of the receptors is an adult woman with Graves' disease, either hyperthyroidism or ophthalmopathy (not recorded which).

As regards this clonotype: This may come from a read error, since a much larger clone is one base off. Written as DNA, the CDR3 is TGTGCCAGCAGCTGCCAGTCGAACACTGAAGCTTTCTTT. It specifies CASSCQSNTEAFF. The rearrangement uses TRBV4-2 and TRBJ1-1; D call uncertain. The CDR3 is 13 residues long. Trimming pared 5 bases from V and 1 base from J, leaving 8 bases between. CDR1 and CDR2 (germline): LGHNA, YNFKEQ.

Notes on this clonotype: One end of the junction fails to match germline, which may point to a read error. The chain is built from TRBV11-2 and TRBJ2-6; 12 nucleotides line up with TRBD1. This CDR3 comprises 14 residues. Germline V gene lookup returns CDR1 SGHAT and CDR2 FQNNGV. CDR3 region: CASSLRDRGLRRAF. In DNA, the CDR3 is TGTGCCAGCAGCTTAAGGGACAGGGGGCTTCGGAGAGCTTTC.

The chain carries TRBV7-2 and TRBJ2-7; D possibly matches TRBD1 or TRBD2 (5 bases each). The CDR3 contains 11 residues. Germline V gene lookup returns CDR1 SGHTA and CDR2 FQGNSA. Here the CDR3 DNA reads TGTGTCGGCGAGGGGAACTACGAGCAGTACTTC. Translation: CVGEGNYEQYF.

This clonotype has a handful of counts. A much larger clone lies one base from this, so it may be a read error. The CDR3 loop reads CASSLGLQARETQYF. For the CDR3, the DNA is TGTGCCAGCAGCTTAGGGTTGCAGGCTAGGGAGACCCAGTACTTC. V and J are TRBV7-8 and TRBJ2-5; no clear D gene. The V end lost 1 base, the J end lost 5 bases, and 14 bases lay between the germline ends. CDR1 SGHVS and CDR2 FQNEAQ come from the germline V gene. The CDR3 length is 15 residues.

The genes are TRBV7-2 and TRBJ1-5, with a weak D call TRBD1 (5 bases). The CDR3 totals 14 residues. Trimming took 5 bases from V and 4 from J, leaving 12 bases between them. In germline, CDR1 is SGHTA, CDR2 FQGNSA. CDR3 nucleotides: TGTGCCAGCAGCGGGGGAGACAGAAATCAGCCCCAGCATTTT. Translated, it gives CASSGGDRNQPQHF.

This clonotype was seen just once. This chain uses TRBV7-9 with TRBJ1-1; D gene unclear. V shed 7 bases and J shed 10 bases, with 19 bases lying between them. The CDR3 extends over 13 amino acids. Germline CDR1 SEHNR, CDR2 FQNEAQ (reference sequence). The CDR3 spells CASIATRAEVAFF. The CDR3 bases are TGTGCCAGCATCGCAACCCGGGCGGAGGTAGCTTTCTTT.

This chain links TRBV7-6 with TRBJ1-2; no reliable D call. From germline, CDR1 is SGHVS and CDR2 FNYEAQ. Deletions cut 3 bases from V and 6 bases from J, with 14 bases between. The CDR3 is 14 residues long. As DNA, the CDR3 is TGTGCCAGCAGCTTTCGGCGGGGTTTTGATGGCTACACCTTC. This gives the protein CASSFRRGFDGYTF.

This clonotype was seen ten or more times. V gene TRBV12-3 or TRBV12-4 combines with J gene TRBJ1-6; unclear D gene. This CDR3 is 16 amino acids long. With 3 bases removed from V and 4 bases from J, the gap between germline ends came to 13 bases. The CDR3 bases are TGTGCCAGCAGTTTGTGGCGGGGAGCGTATAATTCACCCCTCCACTTT. It translates to CASSLWRGAYNSPLHF.

There are many counts of this clonotype. This chain uses TRBV10-3 with TRBJ1-1, with unresolved D. Between the trimmed V and J ends, which lost 7 bases and 1 base, there was a span of 10 bases. The CDR3 runs 13 residues. CDR1 and CDR2 from the germline V gene are ENHRY and SYGVKD. The DNA for the CDR3 is TGTGCCATCACCTCGGACGGGAACACTGAAGCTTTCTTT. This codes for CAITSDGNTEAFF.

This clonotype was detected ten times or more. Just one base apart from a much larger clone, this may be a read error. Lacking the conserved final phenylalanine or tryptophan, this CDR3 likely reflects a read error. This chain links TRBV29-1 with TRBJ1-1; D remains ambiguous. Per germline, CDR1 SQVTM and CDR2 ANQGSEA. V was cut by 7 bases and J by 1 base, with 10 bases left in between. The CDR3 runs 12 residues. The CDR3 reads CSALTGNTEAFS. Here the CDR3 DNA reads TGCAGCGCTTTGACGGGGAACACTGAAGCTTTCTCT.

This clonotype was counted only a few times. This chain links TRBV28 with TRBJ1-5; D remains unclear. Trimming cost V 2 bases and J 3 bases, with 8 bases left between them. CDR3 length: 14 amino acids. In germline, CDR1 is MDHEN, CDR2 SYDVKM. The CDR3 DNA is TGTGCCAGCAGTTTAGGACCTTACAATCAGCCCCAGCATTTT. Its protein product is CASSLGPYNQPQHF.

Of note for this clonotype: This likely comes from a read error, as the CDR3 has no conserved phenylalanine or tryptophan at its end. The DNA is omitted, as the CDR3 cannot be located on it reliably, and the CDR3 follows TCRdb's listing. The gene calls are TRBV20-1 and TRBJ1-4. Germline V CDR1 and CDR2: DFQATT, SNEGSKA (reference sequence). The CDR3 is 9 residues long, counting both termini. The CDR3 region is CSARVAVRY.

This clonotype was seen ten or more times. V is TRBV5-1 and J is TRBJ2-7; 7 bases agree with TRBD1. J lost 0 bases, V lost 4 bases, and 13 bases had no gene match. Looked up from germline, CDR1 is SGHRS and CDR2 is YFSETQ. This CDR3 has 17 amino acids. CDR3 nucleotides: TGCGCCAGCAGCCCCCCCAGGGGGACAGAGAGCTCCTACGAGCAGTACTTC. Amino acid sequence: CASSPPRGTESSYEQYF.

This clonotype was counted ten times or more. Sequence at one end of the junction differs from germline and may be a read error. The chain combines TRBV7-2 with TRBJ2-7; 11 nucleotides agree with TRBD2. CDR1 SGHTA and CDR2 FQGNSA come from the germline V gene. The CDR3 runs to 15 residues. The CDR3 sequence is CASNLARLAGYEQYF. The CDR3 nucleotides read TGTGCCAGCAACTTAGCGCGACTAGCGGGGTACGAGCAGTACTTC.

The CDR3 DNA follows: TGTGCCAGCAGAGACAGAGCAGGTGAAGCTTTCTTT. It codes for CASRDRAGEAFF. The genes are TRBV2 and TRBJ1-1, with D possibly being TRBD1 (5 bases). The germline V and J ends were trimmed by 6 bases and 7 bases, with 12 bases remaining between them. The CDR3 runs to 12 residues. CDR1 and CDR2 (germline): SNHLY, FYNNEI.

The chain recombines TRBV7-2 with TRBJ1-2; TRBD1 is a possible D gene (5 bases). Trimming stripped 2 bases from V and 4 bases from J, with 14 bases between. Germline V CDR1 and CDR2: SGHTA, FQGNSA. The CDR3 is made up of 15 amino acids. CDR3 bases: TGTGCCAGCAGCTTATTTTGGGACGGGTTCTATGGCTACACCTTC. Amino acids: CASSLFWDGFYGYTF.

The chain's CDR3 is CARGKRTGGGTEAFF. DNA of the CDR3: TGTGCCCGCGGGAAAAGGACAGGGGGAGGCACTGAAGCTTTCTTT. The chain employs TRBV7-2 and TRBJ1-1; TRBD1 agrees at 10 bases. The CDR3 contains 15 residues. CDR1 and CDR2 from the germline V gene are SGHTA and FQGNSA. Losses at the gene ends were 11 bases for V and 4 bases for J; bases not matched to a gene: 13.

This clonotype was seen a few times. The rearrangement joins TRBV29-1 to TRBJ2-3, with a weak D call TRBD2 (5 bases). The ends were cut back, 1 base at V and 12 bases at J, with 14 bases in the middle. This CDR3 is built from 12 residues. Germline V lookup: CDR1 SQVTM, CDR2 ANQGSEA. In DNA, the CDR3 is TGCAGCGTTGAAGGGACCCCGCGGGCACAGTATTTT. Residues: CSVEGTPRAQYF.

The rearrangement joins TRBV30 to TRBJ1-4, with D uncertain. The germline V and J ends were trimmed by 0 bases and 5 bases, with 1 base remaining between them. This CDR3 region has 11 residues. From germline, CDR1 is GTSNPN and CDR2 SVGIG (reference sequence). DNA of the CDR3: TGTGCCTGGAGTGTGAATGAAAAACTGTTTTTT. Translating gives CAWSVNEKLFF.